One and the same sample provided the 2 T cell receptor beta chains below, sequenced in a study of cytomegalovirus exposure and HLA in healthy donors. PCR used 60 Vbeta primers and 13 Jbeta primers. Sequenced by immunoSEQ multiplex PCR; TCRdb stores in-frame clones only, minus some. The sample shows around 190,000 clones, around three quarters of them seen only once. Sequencing used PBMCs. The receptors derive from a woman in her twenties or thirties in good health and CMV-seropositive.

The chain has TRBV4-2 and TRBJ2-3, with 12 bases matching TRBD2. J lost 6 bases, V lost 6 bases, and 10 bases had no gene match. From germline, CDR1 is LGHNA and CDR2 YNFKEQ. The CDR3 covers 16 residues. The CDR3 DNA sequence: TGTGCCAGCAGGCTATCTAGCGGGGGGGTGCGGGATACGCAGTATTTT. Its protein product is CASRLSSGGVRDTQYF.

DNA for the CDR3: TGTGCCATCAGGAGTTCTGGGCATAATTCACCCCTCCACTTT. It codes for CAIRSSGHNSPLHF. This sequence joins TRBV10-3 and TRBJ1-6; D is unclear. The CDR3 loop spans 14 amino acids. V lost 6 bases and J lost 5, with 11 bases in between. The germline gives CDR1 ENHRY, CDR2 SYGVKD.